Listed below are T cell receptor beta chains from one sample, sequenced in a study of blood T cell repertoires in COVID-19. The assay was immunoSEQ multiplex PCR, and TCRdb's table has in-frame clones only and misses some. The table lists roughly 400,000 clones, approximately 92% of them singletons. The source material was PBMCs or T cells enriched from blood (not recorded which). The origin of the receptors is a man younger than 40 who had recovered from COVID-19. Both conserved end residues are part of each CDR3. The order of the fields is D gene, J gene, V gene, clone size, CDR3 DNA, CDR3 protein. A D gene is named only where the DNA matches it firmly. Where a row states a size, it is once, few, many or the class of an expanded clone; other rows omit it.

d_gene: TRBD2
j_gene: TRBJ2-5
v_gene: TRBV7-8
abundance: .
CDR3nt: TGTGCCAGCAGCTTAGTTTCTAGCGGGAGGGAGACCCAGTACTTC
CDR3aa: CASSLVSSGRETQYF

d_gene: TRBD1
j_gene: TRBJ2-7
v_gene: TRBV5-4
abundance: once
CDR3nt: TGTGCCAGCAGCTTGAGTCAGGGGGATTACTACGAGCAGTACTTC
CDR3aa: CASSLSQGDYYEQYF

d_gene: .
j_gene: TRBJ2-1
v_gene: TRBV7-2
abundance: .
CDR3nt: TGTGCCAGCAGCTTAGGGTTAGATCAGTTCTTC
CDR3aa: CASSLGLDQFF

d_gene: TRBD1
j_gene: TRBJ1-1
v_gene: TRBV27
abundance: .
CDR3nt: TGTGCCAGCAGCCCCGAGATAAGGACAGGGCGGAACACTGAAGCTTTCTTT
CDR3aa: CASSPEIRTGRNTEAFF

d_gene: TRBD1
j_gene: TRBJ1-5
v_gene: TRBV28
abundance: .
CDR3nt: TGTGCCAGCAGTTTAGGGACAGGGCATCAGCCCCAGCATTTT
CDR3aa: CASSLGTGHQPQHF

d_gene: TRBD2
j_gene: TRBJ2-7
v_gene: TRBV13
abundance: once
CDR3nt: TGTGCCAGCAGCTTAGAAGGCGGGAGGAACGAGCAGTACTTC
CDR3aa: CASSLEGGRNEQYF

d_gene: .
j_gene: TRBJ2-7
v_gene: TRBV21-1
abundance: .
CDR3nt: TGTGCCAGCAGCAATTATCGGTCAGGGCAGACCTACGAGCAGTACTTC
CDR3aa: CASSNYRSGQTYEQYF

d_gene: TRBD2
j_gene: TRBJ2-3
v_gene: TRBV28
abundance: .
CDR3nt: TGTGCCAGCAGTTTCACCCTCACTAGCGGGAGTACAGATACGCAGTATTTT
CDR3aa: CASSFTLTSGSTDTQYF

d_gene: .
j_gene: TRBJ1-2
v_gene: TRBV28
abundance: few
CDR3nt: TGTGCCAGCAGTTTTAATGTGGATGGGGCCTATGGCTACACCTTC
CDR3aa: CASSFNVDGAYGYTF

d_gene: TRBD1
j_gene: TRBJ1-1
v_gene: TRBV9
abundance: .
CDR3nt: TGTGCCAGCAGCGCCGGGACAGCGAACACTGAAGCTTTCTTT
CDR3aa: CASSAGTANTEAFF

d_gene: .
j_gene: TRBJ1-1
v_gene: TRBV28
abundance: few
CDR3nt: TGTGCCAGCAGTTTATTAGCCCCGGCCGGTGAAGCTTTCTTT
CDR3aa: CASSLLAPAGEAFF

d_gene: .
j_gene: TRBJ2-7
v_gene: TRBV5-1
abundance: .
CDR3nt: TGCGCCAGCAGCTTGGCAGGCTCCTACGAGCAGTACTTC
CDR3aa: CASSLAGSYEQYF

d_gene: TRBD2
j_gene: TRBJ2-1
v_gene: TRBV7-2
abundance: .
CDR3nt: TGTGCCAGCAGCTTTAAAGGAGCGGGAGGAGGGTTCTTC
CDR3aa: CASSFKGAGGGFF

d_gene: .
j_gene: TRBJ2-3
v_gene: TRBV9
abundance: once
CDR3nt: TGTGCCAGCAGCGGACCCGCTGGGGGACACACAGATACGCAGTATTTT
CDR3aa: CASSGPAGGHTDTQYF

d_gene: TRBD2
j_gene: TRBJ2-1
v_gene: TRBV4-1
abundance: .
CDR3nt: TGCGCCAGCAGCCAAGATATAACTAGCGGGAGGGTAATATCTAGCTACAATGAGCAGTTCTTC
CDR3aa: CASSQDITSGRVISSYNEQFF

d_gene: TRBD2
j_gene: TRBJ2-1
v_gene: TRBV28
abundance: once
CDR3nt: TGTGCCAGCAGTTTAATGCTAGCGGGAGCGGGGTACAATGAGCAGTTCTTC
CDR3aa: CASSLMLAGAGYNEQFF

d_gene: TRBD1
j_gene: TRBJ2-3
v_gene: TRBV10-3
abundance: .
CDR3nt: TGTGCCATCAGAAGGGACAGGGCAGATACGCAGTATTTT
CDR3aa: CAIRRDRADTQYF

d_gene: .
j_gene: TRBJ1-3
v_gene: TRBV28
abundance: .
CDR3nt: TGTGCCAGCAGTATAAGCGCTCCCACCATATATTTT
CDR3aa: CASSISAPTIYF

d_gene: .
j_gene: TRBJ2-7
v_gene: TRBV19
abundance: few
CDR3nt: TGTGCCAGGACCGGGAACATAACCTACGAGCAGTACTTC
CDR3aa: CARTGNITYEQYF

d_gene: TRBD2
j_gene: TRBJ2-7
v_gene: TRBV27
abundance: .
CDR3nt: TGTGCCAGCAGAGACAGCGGGAGCTCCTACGAGCAGTACTTC
CDR3aa: CASRDSGSSYEQYF

d_gene: .
j_gene: TRBJ2-7
v_gene: TRBV10-3
abundance: .
CDR3nt: TGTGCCATCACCAAGGGGACTCAGAAGTACGAGCAGTACTTC
CDR3aa: CAITKGTQKYEQYF

d_gene: .
j_gene: TRBJ1-1
v_gene: TRBV18
abundance: once
CDR3nt: TGTGCCAGCTCACCAGAGGGGGGGTACACTGAAGCTTTCTTT
CDR3aa: CASSPEGGYTEAFF

d_gene: .
j_gene: TRBJ1-3
v_gene: TRBV28
abundance: .
CDR3nt: TGTGCCAGCTCCCGACAGCTTGGAAACACCATATATTTT
CDR3aa: CASSRQLGNTIYF

d_gene: TRBD2
j_gene: TRBJ2-1
v_gene: TRBV7-7
abundance: .
CDR3nt: TGTGCCAGCAGCTTAGTGCGCGGGAGTTTCTATGAGCAGTTCTTC
CDR3aa: CASSLVRGSFYEQFF

d_gene: .
j_gene: TRBJ1-1
v_gene: TRBV12-3/TRBV12-4
abundance: once
CDR3nt: TGTGCCAGCAGTCCCGGGTTGTCTGTTGAAGCTTTCTTT
CDR3aa: CASSPGLSVEAFF

d_gene: TRBD2
j_gene: TRBJ2-1
v_gene: TRBV7-6
abundance: .
CDR3nt: TGTGCCAGCAGCCACCTGGATATCGGACTAGCGGGAGGGCCGACCTACAATGAGCAGTTCTTC
CDR3aa: CASSHLDIGLAGGPTYNEQFF

d_gene: TRBD1
j_gene: TRBJ1-2
v_gene: TRBV15
abundance: .
CDR3nt: TGTGCCACCAGCAGGGGACAGAGCTCTTATGGCTACACCTTC
CDR3aa: CATSRGQSSYGYTF